Listed here are 21 T cell receptor beta chains from one sample, sequenced in a study of cytomegalovirus exposure and HLA in healthy donors. Vbeta (60) and Jbeta (13) primers were used in the PCR. Assay: immunoSEQ multiplex PCR; the TCRdb copy retains only in-frame clones and omits some. The sample gives roughly 150,000 clones, more than 9.5% of which show up once; 1.8% is in the top ten. The sequenced material came from PBMCs. These TCRs come from a man over 45 in good health and CMV-seronegative.

The sample holds a few counts of this clone. The CDR3 nucleotides are TGTGCCAGCCGTCGAGGACTTTCCTCCGATGAGCAGTTCTTC. Encoded protein: CASRRGLSSDEQFF. The rearrangement uses TRBV6-5 and TRBJ2-1; tentatively, D is TRBD2 (5 bases). CDR1 and CDR2 from the germline V gene are MNHEY and SVGAGI. The V and J ends lost 8 bases and 8 bases respectively, with 19 bases between them. The CDR3 is made up of 14 amino acids.

V usage is TRBV10-3 and J usage is TRBJ1-4, with 8 bases aligning to TRBD1. The CDR3 spans 13 residues. V shed 4 bases, J shed 8 bases, and the junction held 3 bases outside the gene matches. Germline V lookup: CDR1 ENHRY, CDR2 SYGVKD. The DNA of the CDR3 is TGTGCCATCAGTGCAGGGGGCGAGGAAAAACTGTTTTTT. Its translation is CAISAGGEEKLFF.

The gene calls are TRBV7-9 and TRBJ2-1, with 10 bases aligning to TRBD1. CDR1 and CDR2 from the germline V gene are SEHNR and FQNEAQ (reference sequence). The CDR3 spans 15 residues. The junction had 11 bases not matched to a gene; V was cut back by 5 bases and J by 10 bases. CDR3: CASSADRGRQVEQFF. The CDR3 DNA reads as TGTGCCAGCAGCGCCGACAGGGGGCGGCAAGTAGAGCAGTTCTTC.

The V and J genes are TRBV6-5 and TRBJ1-4; TRBD1 aligns across 11 bases. CDR1 MNHEY and CDR2 SVGAGI come from the germline V gene. This CDR3 comprises 14 residues. V shed 6 bases, J shed 6 bases, and the junction held 3 bases outside the gene matches. The CDR3 DNA is TGTGCCAGCAGAACGGACAGGGGGCATGAAAAACTGTTTTTT. It specifies CASRTDRGHEKLFF.

This sequence joins TRBV23-1 and TRBJ1-6; D possibly corresponds to TRBD1 (6 bases). TRBV23-1 is designated an ORF whose function remains uncertain. This CDR3 has 16 amino acids. V shed 4 bases and J shed 13 bases, with 23 bases lying between them. The CDR3 DNA follows: TGCGCCAGCAGTCGGCCGGGAGGGGGAATGGTTTTCCCCCTCCACTTT. Its protein is CASSRPGGGMVFPLHF.

The chain links TRBV7-2 to TRBJ2-7; tentative D call: TRBD1 (6 bases). Trimming stripped 0 bases from V and 2 bases from J, with 8 bases between. Germline CDR1 SGHTA, CDR2 FQGNSA. The CDR3 is 14 residues long. CDR3 nucleotides: TGTGCCAGCAGCTTAGCGGACAGCACCTACGAGCAGTACTTC. Protein: CASSLADSTYEQYF.

This chain joins TRBV7-9 and TRBJ1-3; 8 bases fit TRBD1. Per the germline V gene, CDR1 is SEHNR and CDR2 is FQNEAQ (reference sequence). The CDR3 length is 16 residues. V was clipped by 0 bases and J by 4 bases; unmatched bases: 5. This CDR3 is CASSLASRGPGNTIYF. The CDR3 DNA reads TGTGCCAGCAGCTTAGCGTCCAGGGGGCCAGGAAACACCATATATTTT.

This clone has just a few counts. The chain has TRBV5-5 and TRBJ1-4, with unresolved D. This CDR3 comprises 18 residues. Germline CDR1 is SGHKS and CDR2 is YYEKEE (reference sequence). V gave up 0 bases and J gave up 4 bases, with 19 bases separating them. CDR3 region: CASSLDFDGAPYNEKLFF. The CDR3 DNA reads as TGTGCCAGCAGCTTGGATTTCGATGGTGCACCCTATAATGAAAAACTGTTTTTT.

The gene calls are TRBV2 and TRBJ2-1; D possibly corresponds to TRBD1 (5 bases). The CDR3 is 13 residues long. Germline assignment: CDR1 SNHLY and CDR2 FYNNEI. V lost 4 bases, J lost 9 bases, and 13 bases lay in between. The CDR3: CASSASRAVEQFF. In nucleotides, the CDR3 is TGTGCCAGCAGTGCTTCCAGGGCAGTTGAGCAGTTCTTC.

J is TRBJ2-3 and V is TRBV7-2; 12 bases line up with TRBD1. Germline loops: CDR1 SGHTA, CDR2 FQGNSA. This CDR3 contains 17 residues. V lost 1 base and J lost 3; bases outside the gene matches: 5. The CDR3 reads CASSLDGTGGRTDTQYF. The CDR3 DNA sequence: TGTGCCAGCAGCTTAGACGGGACAGGGGGCCGGACAGATACGCAGTATTTT.

V usage is TRBV7-9 and J usage is TRBJ1-1, with 9 bases matching TRBD1. The CDR3 length is 16 residues. Trimming at V came to 3 bases and at J to 6 bases, leaving 11 bases not matched to a gene. The germline CDR1 and CDR2 sequences are SEHNR and FQNEAQ (reference sequence). CDR3 DNA sequence: TGTGCCAGCAGCTTCGGCACAGGGGGCCGGGTCGCTGAAGCTTTCTTT. Protein: CASSFGTGGRVAEAFF. Supplemented by reference TRBV7-9 and TRBJ1-1, the full variable domain reads DTGVSQNPRHKITKRGQNVTFRCDPISEHNRLYWYRQTLGQGPEFLTYFQNEAQLEKSRLLSDRFSAERPKGSFSTLEIQRTEQGDSAMYLCASSFGTGGRVAEAFFGQGTRLTVV.

Only a few counts were recorded for this clone. The V call is TRBV19, the J call TRBJ2-7; D is possibly TRBD1 (6 bases). Trimming pared 6 bases from V and 1 base from J, leaving 10 bases between. The length of the CDR3 is 13 residues. From germline, CDR1 is LNHDA and CDR2 SQIVND (reference sequence). The CDR3, as DNA: TGTGCCAGTAGAGACGACAGGTCCTACGAGCAGTACTTC. Translated, it gives CASRDDRSYEQYF.

The J gene is TRBJ2-3, the V gene TRBV6-5; 13 positions match TRBD2. V lost 4 bases, J lost 8 bases, and 6 bases stayed unmatched. Germline V lookup: CDR1 MNHEY, CDR2 SVGAGI. This CDR3 has 15 residues. CDR3 DNA sequence: TGTGCCAGCAGTTCCGGACTAGCGGGGGCGGGTACGCAGTATTTT. The encoded protein is CASSSGLAGAGTQYF.

This clone was seen more than once but under ten times. The V gene is TRBV6-1, the J gene TRBJ1-1; a possible D gene is TRBD1 (6 bases). The CDR3 extends over 12 amino acids. Trimming removed 8 bases at V and 4 bases at J, with 11 bases between. From germline, CDR1 is MNHNS and CDR2 SASEGT. The DNA of the CDR3 is TGTGCCAGCGATCTGACAGGCACTGAAGCTTTCTTT. Translating it yields CASDLTGTEAFF.

The J gene is TRBJ1-6, the V gene TRBV5-6, with D possibly matching TRBD1 (5 bases). The ends were cut back, 3 bases at V and 6 bases at J, with 19 bases in the middle. CDR1 SGHDT and CDR2 YYEEEE come from the germline V gene. The CDR3 contains 17 residues. The CDR3, as DNA: TGTGCCAGCAGCTCAATTAGAAGGCAGGGAGGTAATTCACCCCTCCACTTT. Translating gives CASSSIRRQGGNSPLHF.

There are a few counts of this clone. For the CDR3, the DNA is TGTGCCTGGAGCTGGAGGGCTAGCGGGAGCTCCTACGAGCAGTACTTC. Translation gives CAWSWRASGSSYEQYF. The chain has TRBV30 and TRBJ2-7; 10 positions match TRBD2. After removal of 3 bases from V and 0 bases from J, the junction contained 8 bases not matched to a gene. The CDR3 is 16 residues long. The germline V gene encodes CDR1 GTSNPN and CDR2 SVGIG (reference sequence).

This clone showed up just a few times. The chain recombines TRBV5-4 with TRBJ1-1; maybe TRBD1 (5 bases). The V end was cut by 1 base, the J end by 4 bases, with 11 bases between. Germline CDR1 is SGHNT and CDR2 is YYREEE (reference sequence). This CDR3 comprises 14 residues. The CDR3, as DNA: TGTGCCAGCAGCTTGCGCTCAGGGCCCACTGAAGCTTTCTTT. Protein: CASSLRSGPTEAFF.

This clone appeared a few times. J is TRBJ2-1 and V is TRBV28; 16 positions agree with TRBD2. From germline, CDR1 is MDHEN and CDR2 SYDVKM. Trimming cost V 7 bases and J 7 bases; bases outside gene matches: 10. The CDR3 contains 17 residues. The CDR3 bases are TGTGCCAGCACCCCGGGACTAGCGGGAGGGATTCCGAATGAGCAGTTCTTC. This sequence encodes CASTPGLAGGIPNEQFF.

The table lists this clone with a few counts. The chain joins TRBV5-1 to TRBJ2-7, with 8 bases fitting TRBD1. Germline V gene sequence: CDR1 SGHRS, CDR2 YFSETQ. This CDR3 is built from 14 residues. The junction had 9 bases not matched to a gene; V was cut back by 5 bases and J by 5 bases. CDR3 nucleotides: TGCGCCAGCAGACGGCAACAGGGGGTCGACGAGCAGTACTTC. Amino acids: CASRRQQGVDEQYF.

This clone turned up a few times. V is TRBV25-1 and J is TRBJ2-3; TRBD1 matches 8 bases. With 3 bases clipped from V and 4 bases from J, the junction kept 6 bases outside the gene matches. The CDR3 covers 15 residues. Germline CDR1 MGHDK, CDR2 SYGVNS. CDR3 DNA sequence: TGTGCCAGCAGTGAGGTTGACAGGGGTGCAGATACGCAGTATTTT. Encoded protein: CASSEVDRGADTQYF. Combining the CDR3 with reference TRBV25-1 and TRBJ2-3 gives the whole variable domain EADIYQTPRYLVIGTGKKITLECSQTMGHDKMYWYQQDPGMELHLIHYSYGVNSTEKGDLSSESTVSRIRTEHFPLTLESARPSHTSQYLCASSEVDRGADTQYFGPGTRLTVL.

This clone was seen a handful of times. The J gene is TRBJ1-5, the V gene TRBV27; 7 bases map to TRBD1. The germline V gene has CDR1 MNHEY and CDR2 SMNVEV (reference sequence). The CDR3 is made up of 13 amino acids. V shed 6 bases and J 4 bases; nucleotides not matched to a gene: 3. CDR3 bases: TGTGCCAGCAGACCGGACAGGAATCAGCCCCAGCATTTT. Residues: CASRPDRNQPQHF.